This T cell receptor (beta chain) stems from a study of cytomegalovirus exposure and HLA in healthy donors. 60 Vbeta and 13 Jbeta primers were used in PCR. The data were produced by immunoSEQ multiplex PCR, yet TCRdb's version contains in-frame clones alone and is incomplete. The sample has about 130,000 clones, 70% to 90% seen once; the top ten hold over 4.5%. The ends lost 3 bases at V and 5 bases at J; junction bases unmatched: 8. The CDR3 contains 16 residues. The chain is built from TRBV23-1 and TRBJ1-5, with 9 bases identical to TRBD1. TRBV23-1 is marked as an open reading frame, function uncertain. The source is a woman aged 35 to 49 in good health and CMV-seropositive. The sequencing input was PBMCs. CDR3 region: CASSHGQGLDYQPQHF. DNA for the CDR3: TGCGCCAGCAGTCACGGACAGGGGCTGGATTATCAGCCCCAGCATTTT.